The clone carrying this TCR beta chain was detected a few times. This entry belongs to a study of T cells after yellow fever vaccination. TCRdb re-analysed the 5' RACE reads in MiXCR, keeping a single row per CDR3 protein. The sample contains some 200,000 distinct CDR3 sequences, approximately 3.3% of which appear only once. V was clipped by 0 bases and J by 6 bases, with 18 bases between them. The CDR3 spans 16 residues. Germline V CDR1 and CDR2: SGHNT, YYREEE (reference sequence). The receptor comes from a man aged 18 to 29 who received the YFV17D yellow fever vaccine. Sequenced material: CD4+ T cells sorted from PBMCs, taken 10 days after the yellow fever booster vaccination. The chain joins TRBV5-4 to TRBJ1-1, with D unresolved. CDR3 in amino acids: CASSLGGARMRPEAFF. The CDR3 coding sequence is TGTGCCAGCAGCTTGGGGGGTGCAAGGATGCGACCTGAAGCTTTCTTT.